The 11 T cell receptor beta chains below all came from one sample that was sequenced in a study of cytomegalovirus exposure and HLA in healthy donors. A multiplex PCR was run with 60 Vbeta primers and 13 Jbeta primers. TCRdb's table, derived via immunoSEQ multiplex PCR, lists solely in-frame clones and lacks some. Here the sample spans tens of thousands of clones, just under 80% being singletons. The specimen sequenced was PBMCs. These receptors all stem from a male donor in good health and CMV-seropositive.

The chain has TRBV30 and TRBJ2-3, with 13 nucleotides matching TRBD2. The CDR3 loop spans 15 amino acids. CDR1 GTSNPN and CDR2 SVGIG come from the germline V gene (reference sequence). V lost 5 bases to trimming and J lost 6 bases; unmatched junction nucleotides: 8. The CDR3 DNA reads TGTGCCTGGGTTCCCGGACTAGCGGGAGTGGATACGCAGTATTTT. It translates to CAWVPGLAGVDTQYF.

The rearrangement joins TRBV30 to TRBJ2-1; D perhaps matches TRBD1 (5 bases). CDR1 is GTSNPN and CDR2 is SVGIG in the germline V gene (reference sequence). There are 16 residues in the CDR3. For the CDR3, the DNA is TGTGCAGGGCAGGGCCCTTCTAATGCTAAATACAATGAGCAGTTCTTC. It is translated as CAGQGPSNAKYNEQFF.

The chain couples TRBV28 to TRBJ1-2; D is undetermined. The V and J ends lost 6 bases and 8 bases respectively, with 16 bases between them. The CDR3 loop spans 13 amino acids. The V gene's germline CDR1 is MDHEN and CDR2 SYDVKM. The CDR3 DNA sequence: TGTGCCAGCAGAGCCCCGAGGGAGTGGGGCTACACCTTC. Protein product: CASRAPREWGYTF.

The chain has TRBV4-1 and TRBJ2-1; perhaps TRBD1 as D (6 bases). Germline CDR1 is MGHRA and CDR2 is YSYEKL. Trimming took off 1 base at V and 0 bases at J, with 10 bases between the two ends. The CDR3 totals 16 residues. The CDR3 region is CASSQGDRNSYNEQFF. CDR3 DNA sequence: TGCGCCAGCAGCCAAGGAGACAGGAACTCCTACAATGAGCAGTTCTTC.

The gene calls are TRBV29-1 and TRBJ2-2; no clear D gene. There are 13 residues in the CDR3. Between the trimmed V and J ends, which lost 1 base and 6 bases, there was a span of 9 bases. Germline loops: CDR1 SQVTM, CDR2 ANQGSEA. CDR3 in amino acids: CSVEGPGPGELFF. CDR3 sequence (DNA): TGCAGCGTTGAAGGTCCAGGTCCCGGGGAGCTGTTTTTT.

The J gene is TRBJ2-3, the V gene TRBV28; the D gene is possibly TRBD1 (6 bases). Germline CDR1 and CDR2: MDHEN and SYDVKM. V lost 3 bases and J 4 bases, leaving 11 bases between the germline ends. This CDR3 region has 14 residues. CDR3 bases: TGTGCCAGCAGTTTTGGGGACACCGCAGATACGCAGTATTTT. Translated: CASSFGDTADTQYF.

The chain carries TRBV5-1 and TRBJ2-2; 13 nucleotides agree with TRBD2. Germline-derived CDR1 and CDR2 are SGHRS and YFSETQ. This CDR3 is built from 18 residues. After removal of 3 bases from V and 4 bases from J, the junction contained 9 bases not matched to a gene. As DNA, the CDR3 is TGCGCCAGCAGCTCTAGGACTAGCGGGAGCTGGACCACCGGGGAGCTGTTTTTT. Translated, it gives CASSSRTSGSWTTGELFF. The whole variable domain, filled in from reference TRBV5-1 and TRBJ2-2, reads KAGVTQTPRYLIKTRGQQVTLSCSPISGHRSVSWYQQTPGQGLQFLFEYFSETQRNKGNFPGRFSGRQFSNSRSEMNVSTLELGDSALYLCASSSRTSGSWTTGELFFGEGSRLTVL.

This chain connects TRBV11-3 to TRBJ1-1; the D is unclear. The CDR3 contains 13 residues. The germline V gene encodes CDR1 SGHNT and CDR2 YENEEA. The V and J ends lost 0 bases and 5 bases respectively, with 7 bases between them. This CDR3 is CASSLESGTEAFF. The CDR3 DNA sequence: TGTGCCAGCAGCTTAGAATCGGGAACTGAAGCTTTCTTT.

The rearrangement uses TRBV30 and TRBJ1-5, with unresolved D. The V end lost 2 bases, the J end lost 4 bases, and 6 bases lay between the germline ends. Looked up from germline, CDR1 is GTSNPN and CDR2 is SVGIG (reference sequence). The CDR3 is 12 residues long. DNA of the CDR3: TGTGCCTGGAGTACAGAAAATCAGCCCCAGCATTTT. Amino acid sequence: CAWSTENQPQHF.

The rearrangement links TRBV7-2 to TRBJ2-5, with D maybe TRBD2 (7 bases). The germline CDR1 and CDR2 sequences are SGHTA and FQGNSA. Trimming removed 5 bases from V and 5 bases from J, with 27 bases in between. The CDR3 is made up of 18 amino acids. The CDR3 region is CASSLSTPLRGAGETQYF. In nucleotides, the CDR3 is TGTGCCAGCAGCCTATCAACGCCCCTCCGGGGGGCGGGGGAGACCCAGTACTTC.

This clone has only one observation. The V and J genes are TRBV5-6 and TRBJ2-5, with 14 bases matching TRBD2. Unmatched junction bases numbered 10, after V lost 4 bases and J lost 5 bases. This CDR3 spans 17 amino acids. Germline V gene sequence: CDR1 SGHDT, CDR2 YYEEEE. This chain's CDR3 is CASSPMTSGGEGETQYF. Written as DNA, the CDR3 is TGTGCCAGCAGCCCTATGACTAGCGGGGGGGAGGGGGAGACCCAGTACTTC.